The 22 T cell receptor beta chains listed next were all sequenced from one sample in a study of shared clonotypes between healthy human individuals. Here immunoSEQ multiplex PCR was the method, and the copy in TCRdb shows in-frame clones only, minus some. The sample contains some 200,000 clones, over 50% of which appear only once. Specimen: memory CD4+ T cells sorted from blood. Subset denoted: CD45RA-negative fraction. These receptors all come from a man younger than 45 in good health.

The CDR3 reads CASWPAGAVYNEQFF. The CDR3 nucleotides are TGTGCCAGCTGGCCAGCGGGAGCCGTTTACAATGAGCAGTTCTTC. The gene calls are TRBV27 and TRBJ2-1; 8 nucleotides agree with TRBD2. CDR1 MNHEY and CDR2 SMNVEV come from the germline V gene (reference sequence). The CDR3 is 15 amino acids. Trimming at V came to 8 bases and at J to 4 bases, leaving 10 bases not matched to a gene.

The gene calls are TRBV9 and TRBJ1-3; no definite D call. CDR3 length: 14 residues. CDR1 is SGDLS, CDR2 YYNGEE, per germline. The V gene lost 8 bases and the J gene lost 4 bases, with 16 bases spanning the gap. The CDR3 nucleotides read TGTGCCAGTTCCTCAACCGCCGGGGGAAACACCATATATTTT. Its protein is CASSSTAGGNTIYF.

This chain links TRBV19 with TRBJ1-2, with D hard to call. The CDR3 covers 15 residues. CDR1 and CDR2 (germline): LNHDA, SQIVND (reference sequence). V dropped 6 bases and J dropped 8 bases, with 22 bases sitting between them. Here the CDR3 reads CASSFWGPSGRGYTF. The DNA for the CDR3 is TGTGCCAGTAGCTTCTGGGGTCCCTCCGGGAGGGGCTACACCTTC. Together with reference TRBV19 and TRBJ1-2, the CDR3 gives the full variable domain: DGGITQSPKYLFRKEGQNVTLSCEQNLNHDAMYWYRQDPGQGLRLIYYSQIVNDFQKGDIAEGYSVSREKKESFPLTVTSAQKNPTAFYLCASSFWGPSGRGYTFGSGTRLTVV.

The chain couples TRBV6-1 to TRBJ1-2, with 11 bases identical to TRBD1. This CDR3 spans 15 amino acids. Germline CDR1 is MNHNS and CDR2 is SASEGT. Unmatched junction bases numbered 9, after V lost 6 bases and J lost 6 bases. CDR3 in DNA: TGTGCCAGCAGGACCAGGGACAGGGGGATCCATGGCTACACCTTC. It is translated as CASRTRDRGIHGYTF.

This rearrangement joins TRBV7-2 to TRBJ2-7; D possibly matches TRBD1 or TRBD2 (5 bases each). Germline CDR1 is SGHTA and CDR2 is FQGNSA. CDR3 length: 15 amino acids. V lost 5 bases to trimming and J lost 6 bases, with 20 bases between them. The CDR3 loop reads CASSGRDPGLREQYF. CDR3 DNA sequence: TGTGCCAGCAGCGGACGGGACCCCGGTCTCCGCGAGCAGTACTTC.

J is TRBJ2-1 and V is TRBV5-1; 11 positions agree with TRBD2. V trimming: 0 bases; J trimming: 7 bases; junction bases outside the gene matches: 3. The CDR3 is 15 residues long. Per the germline V gene, CDR1 is SGHRS and CDR2 is YFSETQ. The CDR3, as DNA: TGCGCCAGCAGCTTGGTTGCTAGCGGGGGGAATGAGCAGTTCTTC. It translates to CASSLVASGGNEQFF.

The V call is TRBV6-6, the J call TRBJ1-1, with 8 bases that match TRBD1. Germline values: CDR1 MNHNY, CDR2 SVGAGI (reference sequence). The CDR3 contains 16 residues. Trimming took 0 bases from V and 5 from J; bases not matched to a gene: 8. In nucleotides, the CDR3 is TGTGCCAGCAGTTACTCCCCAGGACAGGGTTTGACTGAAGCTTTCTTT. Translated: CASSYSPGQGLTEAFF.

This chain joins TRBV28 and TRBJ1-5; tentatively, D is TRBD1 (6 bases). CDR1 MDHEN and CDR2 SYDVKM come from the germline V gene. V lost 5 bases and J lost 3, with 11 bases in between. The CDR3 has 14 amino acids. The DNA of the CDR3 is TGTGCCAGCAGTCCTCACAGGGACAATCAGCCCCAGCATTTT. Its translation: CASSPHRDNQPQHF.

The chain links TRBV29-1 to TRBJ1-2; a possible D gene is TRBD1 (6 bases). CDR1 SQVTM and CDR2 ANQGSEA come from the germline V gene. The CDR3 has 13 amino acids. Trimming took 1 base from V and 6 from J, leaving 12 bases between them. The CDR3 is CSVEAGGGDGYTF. In DNA, the CDR3 is TGCAGCGTTGAAGCGGGGGGCGGGGATGGCTACACCTTC.

The chain has TRBV6-6 and TRBJ2-6, with 9 bases matching TRBD1. CDR1 and CDR2 (germline): MNHNY, SVGAGI (reference sequence). This CDR3 is 15 amino acids long. V gave up 7 bases and J gave up 4 bases; unmatched junction bases: 5. The CDR3 spells CASKGQGVGANVLTF. DNA of the CDR3: TGTGCCAGCAAGGGACAGGGTGTCGGGGCCAACGTCCTGACTTTC.

The chain joins TRBV28 to TRBJ1-2; D is perhaps TRBD1 (6 bases). The CDR3 has 13 amino acids. Per germline, CDR1 MDHEN and CDR2 SYDVKM. V dropped 6 bases and J dropped 7 bases, with 15 bases sitting between them. The CDR3 reads CASSLTGFGGYTF. The CDR3 bases are TGTGCCAGCAGCTTAACAGGGTTTGGTGGCTACACCTTC.

This chain uses TRBV11-2 with TRBJ2-7; D unresolved. CDR1 is SGHAT and CDR2 is FQNNGV in the germline V gene. The CDR3 sequence is 13 residues long. Deletions cut 5 bases from V and 3 bases from J, with 11 bases between. The CDR3 region is CASSRDVSYEQYF. CDR3 DNA sequence: TGTGCCAGCAGCCGAGACGTTAGCTACGAGCAGTACTTC.

The rearrangement uses TRBV4-1 and TRBJ2-1; TRBD1 agrees at 7 bases. The CDR3 has 15 residues. Germline-derived CDR1 and CDR2 are MGHRA and YSYEKL. V was pared by 0 bases and J by 8 bases, with 7 bases of the junction left unmatched. CDR3 amino acids: CASSQENKGADEQFF. DNA for the CDR3: TGCGCCAGCAGCCAAGAAAATAAGGGGGCGGATGAGCAGTTCTTC.

The chain links TRBV9 to TRBJ1-1; no clear D. Germline loops: CDR1 SGDLS, CDR2 YYNGEE. Trimming pared 6 bases from V and 0 bases from J, leaving 27 bases between. The CDR3 loop spans 19 amino acids. The CDR3 nucleotides are TGTGCCAGCACGGCCTCTTCGGGATATGACTTTGACATGAACACTGAAGCTTTCTTT. Translation gives CASTASSGYDFDMNTEAFF.

The chain combines TRBV4-1 with TRBJ1-2, with D hard to call. Trimming pared 0 bases from V and 2 bases from J, leaving 7 bases between. There are 14 residues in the CDR3. The germline CDR1 and CDR2 sequences are MGHRA and YSYEKL. CDR3 sequence (DNA): TGCGCCAGCAGCCAAGAAACACCCAACTATGGCTACACCTTC. This sequence encodes CASSQETPNYGYTF.

This clone was counted between two and nine times. The chain joins TRBV4-1 to TRBJ2-5, with a possible D match to TRBD2 (6 bases). CDR3 length: 14 amino acids. The germline CDR1 and CDR2 sequences are MGHRA and YSYEKL. Trimming stripped 6 bases from V and 7 bases from J, with 18 bases between. The DNA of the CDR3 is TGCGCCAGCAGGTTAGATCCGGGGCGGGGGACCCAGTACTTC. This codes for CASRLDPGRGTQYF.

The CDR3 nucleotides read TGCGCCAGCAGCCCCCAGGGCCACCAAGAGACCCAGTACTTC. Protein: CASSPQGHQETQYF. This chain connects TRBV5-1 to TRBJ2-5, with D tentatively TRBD1 (5 bases). The length of the CDR3 is 14 residues. Germline V lookup: CDR1 SGHRS, CDR2 YFSETQ. Trimming took 4 bases from V and 0 from J, leaving 10 bases between them.

The V and J genes are TRBV2 and TRBJ2-3; D gene uncertain. Per germline, CDR1 SNHLY and CDR2 FYNNEI. The CDR3 sequence is 12 residues long. V lost 0 bases to trimming and J lost 6 bases, with 4 bases between them. The CDR3 DNA reads TGTGCCAGCAGTGAAGCCCGGGATACGCAGTATTTT. It encodes CASSEARDTQYF.

This rearrangement joins TRBV5-1 to TRBJ2-6; D remains unclear. V was cut by 0 bases and J by 4 bases, with 11 bases left in between. The CDR3 contains 16 residues. Germline V CDR1 and CDR2: SGHRS, YFSETQ. CDR3: CASSLGPLGGANVLTF. CDR3 DNA sequence: TGCGCCAGCAGCTTGGGGCCCCTTGGGGGGGCCAACGTCCTGACTTTC.

The chain combines TRBV2 with TRBJ2-7, with 9 bases lining up with TRBD2. Germline V gives CDR1 SNHLY, CDR2 FYNNEI. The J segment lost 4 bases and the V segment lost 1 base, leaving 5 bases of the junction unmatched. CDR3 size: 15 residues. In nucleotides, the CDR3 is TGTGCCAGCAGTGAAGTTTCGGCGGGAGGGTACGAGCAGTACTTC. This encodes CASSEVSAGGYEQYF.

In its sample, this clone was seen a few times. V usage is TRBV10-3 and J usage is TRBJ2-3, with D unresolved. The germline CDR1 and CDR2 sequences are ENHRY and SYGVKD. The CDR3 sequence is 13 residues long. Trimming shortened V by 4 bases and J by 6 bases, and 11 bases separated the two germline ends. This CDR3 is CAISARLGDTQYF. The CDR3 coding sequence is TGTGCCATCAGTGCCCGGTTAGGGGATACGCAGTATTTT.

The chain has TRBV6-1 and TRBJ2-2; maybe TRBD2 (6 bases). From germline, CDR1 is MNHNS and CDR2 SASEGT. Trimming shortened V by 10 bases and J by 5 bases, and 20 bases separated the two germline ends. CDR3 length equals 15 residues. The CDR3 DNA sequence: TGTGCCATCGCGACTAGGGGACTGGGTACCGGGGAGCTGTTTTTT. This gives the protein CAIATRGLGTGELFF.